In its sample, the clone carrying this T cell receptor beta chain was seen once. CDR3 size: 13 residues. Trimming took off 3 bases at V and 6 bases at J, with 12 bases between the two ends. Germline V gives CDR1 SGDLS, CDR2 YYNGEE. Random hexamers were used to reverse transcribe an amount of roughly 0.45 to 1 ug RNA. TCRdb used MiXCR to reprocess the immunoSEQ multiplex PCR reads, holding one entry per CDR3 protein. The table includes about 150,000 distinct CDR3 sequences, about 96% detected once. This record belongs to a study of CD8 T cells in Susac syndrome. The chain couples TRBV9 to TRBJ1-1; D perhaps matches TRBD1 (6 bases). This sequence originates from a human donor with Susac syndrome. Source material: CD4+ T cells from PBMCs. As DNA, the CDR3 is TGTGCCAGCAGCGCACGGACAGCAGCTGAAGCTTTCTTT. Translating gives CASSARTAAEAFF.